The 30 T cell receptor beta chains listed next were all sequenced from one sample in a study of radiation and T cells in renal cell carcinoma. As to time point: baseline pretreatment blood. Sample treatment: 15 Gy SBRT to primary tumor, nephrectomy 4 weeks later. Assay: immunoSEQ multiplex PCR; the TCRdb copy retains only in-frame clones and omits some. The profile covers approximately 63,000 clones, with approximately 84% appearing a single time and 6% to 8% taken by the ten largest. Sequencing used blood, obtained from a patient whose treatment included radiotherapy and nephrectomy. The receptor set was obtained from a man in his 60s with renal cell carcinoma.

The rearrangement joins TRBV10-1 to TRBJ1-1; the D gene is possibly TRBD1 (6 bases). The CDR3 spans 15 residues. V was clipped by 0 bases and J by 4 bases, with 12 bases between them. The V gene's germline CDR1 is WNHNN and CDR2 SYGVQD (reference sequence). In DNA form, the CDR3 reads TGCGCCAGCAGTGAGTCGAGGGGGTCGTCCACTGAAGCTTTCTTT. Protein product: CASSESRGSSTEAFF.

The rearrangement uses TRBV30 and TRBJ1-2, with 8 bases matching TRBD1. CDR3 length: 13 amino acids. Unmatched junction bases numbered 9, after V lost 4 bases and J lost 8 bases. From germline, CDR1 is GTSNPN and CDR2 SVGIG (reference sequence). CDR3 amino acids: CAWNKDRVYGYTF. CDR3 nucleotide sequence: TGTGCCTGGAACAAGGACAGGGTGTACGGCTACACCTTC.

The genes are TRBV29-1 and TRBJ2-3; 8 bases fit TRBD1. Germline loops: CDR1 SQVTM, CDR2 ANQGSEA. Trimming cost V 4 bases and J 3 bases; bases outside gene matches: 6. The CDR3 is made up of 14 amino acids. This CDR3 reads CSVAEQGVTDTQYF. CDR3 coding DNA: TGCAGCGTTGCCGAACAGGGGGTAACAGATACGCAGTATTTT.

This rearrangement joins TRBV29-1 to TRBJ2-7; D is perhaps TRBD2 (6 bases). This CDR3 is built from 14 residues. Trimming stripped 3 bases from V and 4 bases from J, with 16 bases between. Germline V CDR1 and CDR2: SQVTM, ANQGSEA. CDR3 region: CSVEGRGPFYEQYV. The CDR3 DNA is TGCAGCGTTGAGGGGCGGGGCCCGTTTTACGAGCAGTACGTC.

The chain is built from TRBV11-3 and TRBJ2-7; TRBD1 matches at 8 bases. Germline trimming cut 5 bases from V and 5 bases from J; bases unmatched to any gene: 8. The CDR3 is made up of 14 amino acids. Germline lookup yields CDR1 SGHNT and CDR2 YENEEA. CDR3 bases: TGTGCCAGCAGCCAGGGACAGGCTCCCCACGAGCAGTACTTC. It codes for CASSQGQAPHEQYF.

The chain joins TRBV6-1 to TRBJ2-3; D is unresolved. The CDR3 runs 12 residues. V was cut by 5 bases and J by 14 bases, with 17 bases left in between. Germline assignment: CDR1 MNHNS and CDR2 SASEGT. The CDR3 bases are TGTGCCAGCAGTCCATATGTCGGAGTCGTGTATTTT. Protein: CASSPYVGVVYF.

CDR3 region: CASSIPQNSGANVLTF. DNA for the CDR3: TGTGCCAGTAGTATACCCCAAAACTCTGGGGCCAACGTCCTGACTTTC. The chain has TRBV19 and TRBJ2-6; D is uncertain. This CDR3 is 16 amino acids long. Trimming removed 2 bases at V and 0 bases at J, with 8 bases between. Germline CDR1 reads LNHDA; CDR2 reads SQIVND (reference sequence).

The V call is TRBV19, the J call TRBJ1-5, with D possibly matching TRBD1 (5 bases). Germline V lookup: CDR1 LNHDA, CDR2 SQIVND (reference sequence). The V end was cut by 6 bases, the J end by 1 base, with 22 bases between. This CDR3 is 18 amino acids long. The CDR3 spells CASSNWRGLLGSNQPQHF. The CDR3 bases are TGTGCCAGTAGCAACTGGAGGGGACTGTTGGGCAGCAATCAGCCCCAGCATTTT.

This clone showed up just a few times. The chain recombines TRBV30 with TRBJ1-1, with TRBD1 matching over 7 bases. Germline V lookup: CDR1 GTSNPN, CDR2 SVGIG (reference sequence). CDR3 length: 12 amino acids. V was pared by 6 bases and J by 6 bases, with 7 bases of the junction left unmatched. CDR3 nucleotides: TGTGCCTGCCCCACAGGGACAGCTGAAGCTTTCTTT. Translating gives CACPTGTAEAFF.

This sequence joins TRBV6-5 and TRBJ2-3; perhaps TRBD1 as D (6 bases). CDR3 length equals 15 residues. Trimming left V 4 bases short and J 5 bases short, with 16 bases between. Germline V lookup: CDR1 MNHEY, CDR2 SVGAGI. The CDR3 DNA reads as TGTGCCAGCAGTTCCTACAGGGTTGAGGGAGATACGCAGTATTTT. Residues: CASSSYRVEGDTQYF.

The CDR3 spells CSVKDRENYGYTF. CDR3 coding DNA: TGCAGCGTGAAAGACAGGGAGAACTATGGCTACACCTTC. This chain uses TRBV29-1 with TRBJ1-2, with 7 bases identical to TRBD1. V dropped 6 bases and J dropped 2; count of bases not matched to a gene: 6. The CDR3 contains 13 residues. Germline CDR1 is SQVTM and CDR2 is ANQGSEA. Complete variable domain (other parts from reference TRBV29-1 and TRBJ1-2): SAVISQKPSRDICQRGTSLTIQCQVDSQVTMMFWYRQQPGQSLTLIATANQGSEATYESGFVIDKFPISRPNLTFSTLTVSNMSPEDSSIYLCSVKDRENYGYTFGSGTRLTVV.

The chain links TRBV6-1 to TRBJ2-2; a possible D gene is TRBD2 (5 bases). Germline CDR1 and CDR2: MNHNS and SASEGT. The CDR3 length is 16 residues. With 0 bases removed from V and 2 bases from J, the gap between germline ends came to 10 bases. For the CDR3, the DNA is TGTGCCAGCAGTGAAGCCTACAGACTAAACACCGGGGAGCTGTTTTTT. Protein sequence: CASSEAYRLNTGELFF.

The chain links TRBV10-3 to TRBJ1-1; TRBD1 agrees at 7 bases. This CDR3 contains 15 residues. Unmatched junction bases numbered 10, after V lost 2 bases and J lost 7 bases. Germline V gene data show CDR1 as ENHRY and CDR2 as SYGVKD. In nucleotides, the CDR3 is TGTGCCATCAGTGAGATCGAGAGGGGGCGTGATGAAGCTTTCTTT. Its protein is CAISEIERGRDEAFF.

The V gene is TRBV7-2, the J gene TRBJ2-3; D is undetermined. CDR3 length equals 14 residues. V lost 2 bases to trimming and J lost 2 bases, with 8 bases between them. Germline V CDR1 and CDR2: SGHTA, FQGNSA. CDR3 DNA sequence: TGTGCCAGCAGCTTAAGTGGACCCACAGATACGCAGTATTTT. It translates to CASSLSGPTDTQYF.

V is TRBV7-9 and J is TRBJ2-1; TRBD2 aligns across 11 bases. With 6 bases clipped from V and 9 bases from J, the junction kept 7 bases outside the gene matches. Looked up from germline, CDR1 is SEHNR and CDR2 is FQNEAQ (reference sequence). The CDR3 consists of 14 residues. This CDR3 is CASRTLAGVGEQFF. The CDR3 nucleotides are TGTGCCAGCAGAACACTAGCGGGAGTCGGTGAGCAGTTCTTC.

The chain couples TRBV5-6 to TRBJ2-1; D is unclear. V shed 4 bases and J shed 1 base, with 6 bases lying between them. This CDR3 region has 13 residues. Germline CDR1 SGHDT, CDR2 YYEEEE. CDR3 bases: TGTGCCAGCAGCCCACCTTCCTACAATGAGCAGTTCTTC. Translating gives CASSPPSYNEQFF.

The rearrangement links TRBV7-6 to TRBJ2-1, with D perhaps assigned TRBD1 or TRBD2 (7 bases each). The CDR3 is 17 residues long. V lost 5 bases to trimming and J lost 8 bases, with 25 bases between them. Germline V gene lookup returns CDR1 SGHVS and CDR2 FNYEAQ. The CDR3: CASSQGGTSKGRHEQFF. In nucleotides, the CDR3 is TGTGCCAGCAGCCAGGGGGGGACTTCGAAAGGCCGTCATGAGCAGTTCTTC.

CDR3 DNA: TGTGCCTCGTGGGGGATAGGGAGCACAGATACGCAGTATTTT. Protein product: CASWGIGSTDTQYF. The chain uses TRBV10-3 and TRBJ2-3, with D perhaps TRBD1 or TRBD2 (5 bases each). CDR1 is ENHRY, CDR2 SYGVKD, per germline. This CDR3 has 14 amino acids. Trimming cost V 11 bases and J 0 bases, with 15 bases left between them.

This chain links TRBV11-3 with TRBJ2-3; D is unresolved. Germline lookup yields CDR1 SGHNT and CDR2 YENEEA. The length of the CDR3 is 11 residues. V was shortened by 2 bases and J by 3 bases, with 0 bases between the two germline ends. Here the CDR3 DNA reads TGTGCCAGCAGCTTAACAGATACGCAGTATTTT. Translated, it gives CASSLTDTQYF.

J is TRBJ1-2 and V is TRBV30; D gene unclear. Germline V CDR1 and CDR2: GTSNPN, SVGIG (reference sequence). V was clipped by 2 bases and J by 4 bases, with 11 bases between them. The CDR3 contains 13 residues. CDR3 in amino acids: CAWSQRRTYGYTF. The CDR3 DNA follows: TGTGCCTGGAGTCAGCGAAGGACCTATGGCTACACCTTC.

CDR3 in DNA: TGCGCCAGCAGCCAACTCGGAGAGACAGATACGCAGTATTTT. It codes for CASSQLGETDTQYF. The gene calls are TRBV4-1 and TRBJ2-3; D gene ambiguous. The germline gives CDR1 MGHRA, CDR2 YSYEKL. CDR3 length: 14 amino acids. V was clipped by 2 bases and J by 3 bases, with 9 bases between them.

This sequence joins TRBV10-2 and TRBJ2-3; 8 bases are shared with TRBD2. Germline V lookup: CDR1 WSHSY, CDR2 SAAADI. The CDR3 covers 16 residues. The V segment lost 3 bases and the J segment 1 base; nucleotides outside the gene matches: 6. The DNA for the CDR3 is TGCGCCAGCAGTGACGGGGGGGCTTTGGGCACAGATACGCAGTATTTT. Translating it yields CASSDGGALGTDTQYF.

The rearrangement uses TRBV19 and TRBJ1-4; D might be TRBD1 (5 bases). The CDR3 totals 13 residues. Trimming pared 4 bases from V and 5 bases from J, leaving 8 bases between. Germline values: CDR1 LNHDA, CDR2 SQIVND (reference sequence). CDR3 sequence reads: CASSRGLNEKLFF. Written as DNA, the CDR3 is TGTGCCAGTAGTAGGGGCCTGAATGAAAAACTGTTTTTT. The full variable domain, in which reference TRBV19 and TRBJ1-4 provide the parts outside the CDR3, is DGGITQSPKYLFRKEGQNVTLSCEQNLNHDAMYWYRQDPGQGLRLIYYSQIVNDFQKGDIAEGYSVSREKKESFPLTVTSAQKNPTAFYLCASSRGLNEKLFFGSGTQLSVL.

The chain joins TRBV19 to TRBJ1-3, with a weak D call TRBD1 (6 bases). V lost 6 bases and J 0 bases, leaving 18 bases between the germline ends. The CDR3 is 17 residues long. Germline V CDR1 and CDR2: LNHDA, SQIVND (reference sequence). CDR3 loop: CASRMGGQGSSGNTIYF. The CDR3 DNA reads TGTGCCAGTAGGATGGGGGGGCAGGGAAGCTCTGGAAACACCATATATTTT.

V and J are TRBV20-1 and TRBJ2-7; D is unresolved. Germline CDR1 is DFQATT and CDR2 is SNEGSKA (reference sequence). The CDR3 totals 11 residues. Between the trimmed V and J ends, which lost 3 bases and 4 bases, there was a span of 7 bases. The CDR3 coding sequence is TGCAGTGCTAGGGGCGTGTACGAGCAGTACGTC. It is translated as CSARGVYEQYV.

CDR3 sequence (DNA): TGTGCCAGCAGCCTAGGGACAGGCACCTACGAGCAGTACGTC. Its translation: CASSLGTGTYEQYV. The chain links TRBV6-1 to TRBJ2-7; 8 bases are shared with TRBD1. V lost 6 bases, J lost 2 bases, and 6 bases stayed unmatched. This CDR3 spans 14 amino acids. Germline-derived CDR1 and CDR2 are MNHNS and SASEGT.

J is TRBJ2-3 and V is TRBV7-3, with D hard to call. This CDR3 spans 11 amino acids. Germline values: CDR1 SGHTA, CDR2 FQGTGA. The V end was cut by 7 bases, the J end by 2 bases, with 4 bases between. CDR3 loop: CASTTTDTQYF. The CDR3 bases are TGTGCCAGCACGACCACAGATACGCAGTATTTT. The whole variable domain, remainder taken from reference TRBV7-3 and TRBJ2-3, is GAGVSQTPSNKVTEKGKYVELRCDPISGHTALYWYRQSLGQGPEFLIYFQGTGAADDSGLPNDRFFAVRPEGSVSTLKIQRTERGDSAVYLCASTTTDTQYFGPGTRLTVL.

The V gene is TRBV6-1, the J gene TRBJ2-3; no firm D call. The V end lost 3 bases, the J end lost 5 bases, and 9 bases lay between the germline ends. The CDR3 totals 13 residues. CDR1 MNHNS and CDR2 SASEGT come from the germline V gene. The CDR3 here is CASSDNLGDTQYF. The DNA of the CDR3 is TGTGCCAGCAGTGATAACCTGGGAGATACGCAGTATTTT.

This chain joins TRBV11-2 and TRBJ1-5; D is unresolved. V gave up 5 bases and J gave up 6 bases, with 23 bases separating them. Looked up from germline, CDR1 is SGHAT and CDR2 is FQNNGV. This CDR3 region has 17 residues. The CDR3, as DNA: TGTGCCAGCAGCCCCGGTTACCGGGCCACGAAGCCTCAGCCCCAGCATTTT. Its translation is CASSPGYRATKPQPQHF.

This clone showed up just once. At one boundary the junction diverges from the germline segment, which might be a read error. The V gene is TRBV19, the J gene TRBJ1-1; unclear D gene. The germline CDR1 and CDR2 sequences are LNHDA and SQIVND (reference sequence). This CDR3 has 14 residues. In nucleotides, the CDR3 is TGTGCCAGTAGTATACCCCAAGGGAACGCTGAAGCTTTCTTT. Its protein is CASSIPQGNAEAFF.